Presented here are 2 T cell receptor beta chains from one specimen sequenced in a study of blood T cells in healthy people across ages. For the second PCR, which ran for 7 to 11 cycles, a sample-barcoded 5' primer and a J-beta primer mix were used. One entry per CDR3 protein, called by TCRdb with MiXCR from the 5' RACE reads. The sample shows around 670,000 distinct CDR3 sequences, roughly 31% of them seen only once. The specimen sequenced was blood. These receptors all stem from a woman at least 80 years old in good health.

The table lists this clonotype with many counts. The V gene is TRBV5-1, the J gene TRBJ2-1, with 8 bases matching TRBD1. This CDR3 is 14 amino acids long. Per germline, CDR1 SGHRS and CDR2 YFSETQ. The ends lost 4 bases at V and 8 bases at J; junction bases unmatched: 8. The CDR3 here is CASSPRTGNDEQFF. CDR3 nucleotides: TGCGCCAGCAGCCCGCGGACAGGGAACGATGAGCAGTTCTTC.

This clonotype was picked up many times. The CDR3 sequence: CASGPRGGLAHTQYF. CDR3 nucleotides: TGTGCCAGCGGACCCAGAGGGGGGCTCGCCCATACGCAGTATTTT. This sequence joins TRBV27 and TRBJ2-3; D tentatively reads TRBD1 or TRBD2 (6 bases each). The CDR3 runs 15 residues. The V gene's germline CDR1 is MNHEY and CDR2 SMNVEV (reference sequence). V gave up 8 bases and J gave up 7 bases, with 22 bases separating them.